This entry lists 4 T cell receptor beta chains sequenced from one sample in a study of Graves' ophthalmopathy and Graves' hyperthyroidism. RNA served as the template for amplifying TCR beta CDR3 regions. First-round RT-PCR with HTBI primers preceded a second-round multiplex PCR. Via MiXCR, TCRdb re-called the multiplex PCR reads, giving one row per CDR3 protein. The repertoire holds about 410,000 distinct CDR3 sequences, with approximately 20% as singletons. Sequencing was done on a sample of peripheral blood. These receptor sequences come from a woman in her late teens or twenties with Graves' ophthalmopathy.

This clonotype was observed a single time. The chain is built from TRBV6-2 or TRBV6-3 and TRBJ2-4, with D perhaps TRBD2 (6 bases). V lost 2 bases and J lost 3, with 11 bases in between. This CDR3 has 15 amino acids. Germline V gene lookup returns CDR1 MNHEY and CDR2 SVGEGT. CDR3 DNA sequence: TGTGCCAGCAGTTACGGGGGACTGGTCAAAAACATTCAGTACTTC. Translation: CASSYGGLVKNIQYF.

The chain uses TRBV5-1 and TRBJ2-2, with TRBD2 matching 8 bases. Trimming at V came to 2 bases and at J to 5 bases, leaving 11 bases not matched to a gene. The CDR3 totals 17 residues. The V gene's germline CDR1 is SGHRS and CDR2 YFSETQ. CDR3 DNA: TGCGCCAGCAGCTTCCCCAGACTAGCGAGGAGGACCGGGGAGCTGTTTTTT. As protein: CASSFPRLARRTGELFF.

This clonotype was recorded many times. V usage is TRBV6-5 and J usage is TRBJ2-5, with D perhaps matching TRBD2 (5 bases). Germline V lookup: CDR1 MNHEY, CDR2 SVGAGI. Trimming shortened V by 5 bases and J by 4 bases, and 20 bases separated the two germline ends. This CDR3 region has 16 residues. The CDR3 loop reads CASSTFHTLVAETQYF. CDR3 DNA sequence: TGTGCCAGCAGTACCTTTCACACACTAGTCGCAGAGACCCAGTACTTC.

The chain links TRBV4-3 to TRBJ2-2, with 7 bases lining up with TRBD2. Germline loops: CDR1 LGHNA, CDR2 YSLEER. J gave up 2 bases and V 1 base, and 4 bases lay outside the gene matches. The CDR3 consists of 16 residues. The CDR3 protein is CASSQAASGNTGELFF. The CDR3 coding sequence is TGCGCCAGCAGCCAAGCGGCTAGCGGTAACACCGGGGAGCTGTTTTTT.